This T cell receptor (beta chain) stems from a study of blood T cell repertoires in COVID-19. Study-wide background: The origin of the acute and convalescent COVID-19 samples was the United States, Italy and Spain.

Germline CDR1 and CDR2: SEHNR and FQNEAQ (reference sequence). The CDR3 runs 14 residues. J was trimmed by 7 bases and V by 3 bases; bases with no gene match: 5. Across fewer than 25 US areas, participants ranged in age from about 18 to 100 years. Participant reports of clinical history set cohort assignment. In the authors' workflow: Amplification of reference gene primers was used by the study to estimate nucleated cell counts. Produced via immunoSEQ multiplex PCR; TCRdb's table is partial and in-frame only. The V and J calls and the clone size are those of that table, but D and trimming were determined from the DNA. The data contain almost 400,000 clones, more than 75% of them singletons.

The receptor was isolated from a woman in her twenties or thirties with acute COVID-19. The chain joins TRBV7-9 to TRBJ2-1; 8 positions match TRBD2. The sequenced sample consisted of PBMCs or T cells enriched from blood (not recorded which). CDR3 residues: CASSLAIAGNEQFF. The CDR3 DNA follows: TGTGCCAGCAGCTTGGCAATAGCGGGGAATGAGCAGTTCTTC. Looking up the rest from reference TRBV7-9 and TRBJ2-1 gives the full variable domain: DTGVSQNPRHKITKRGQNVTFRCDPISEHNRLYWYRQTLGQGPEFLTYFQNEAQLEKSRLLSDRFSAERPKGSFSTLEIQRTEQGDSAMYLCASSLAIAGNEQFFGPGTRLTVL.